Listed below are T cell receptor beta chains from one sample, sequenced in a study of T cell responses to AZD1222 COVID-19 vaccine. The protocol was immunoSEQ multiplex PCR, while the TCRdb copy is restricted to in-frame clones and leaves out a portion. Among 95,000 to 150,000 clones listed, approximately 90% were seen once. Specimen: peripheral blood, collected on day 0 of AZD1222 vaccination. The receptor set was obtained from an adult in good health. The conserved cysteine and the conserved F or W are not part of the CDR3 here. Size values are once, few and many counts, or a class for expanded clones, and some rows have none.

V: TRBV5-6
J: TRBJ1-4
size: few
CDR3: ASSLSGEKLF

V: TRBV21-1
J: TRBJ1-1
size: -
CDR3: ASSPRTGGLGEVAEAF

V: TRBV3-1/TRBV3-2
J: TRBJ2-1
size: -
CDR3: ASSSFGGNEQF

V: TRBV11-3
J: TRBJ2-1
size: once
CDR3: ASSSDDEQF

V: TRBV10-1
J: TRBJ2-5
size: -
CDR3: ASSDGGKSQETQY

V: TRBV2
J: TRBJ1-5
size: -
CDR3: ASSERNSGISNQPQH

V: TRBV29-1
J: TRBJ1-1
size: once
CDR3: SAVPRLTNTEAF

V: TRBV28
J: TRBJ2-2
size: once
CDR3: ASSPTLGATGELF

V: TRBV19
J: TRBJ1-2
size: -
CDR3: ASSARGAQGYT

V: TRBV7-9
J: TRBJ1-1
size: -
CDR3: ASSRGISLAEAF

V: TRBV7-8
J: TRBJ1-1
size: -
CDR3: ASSPRAAGDTEAF

V: TRBV10-3
J: TRBJ2-2
size: -
CDR3: AIRETYTGAGELF

V: TRBV9
J: TRBJ2-2
size: -
CDR3: ASSVWGTGYSGELF

V: TRBV9
J: TRBJ2-7
size: few
CDR3: ASSVGGQVAYEQY

V: TRBV4-3
J: TRBJ1-6
size: -
CDR3: ASRLEYGPVQGNSPLH

V: TRBV27
J: TRBJ1-6
size: -
CDR3: ASSRREEDNSPLH

V: TRBV28
J: TRBJ2-1
size: -
CDR3: ASSSAPWAGEDNEQF

V: TRBV2
J: TRBJ1-4
size: -
CDR3: ASLLGQGAGDEKLF

V: TRBV12-5
J: TRBJ2-5
size: -
CDR3: ASGPTGGIQETQY

V: TRBV18
J: TRBJ2-5
size: -
CDR3: ASSPPWQGPETQY

V: TRBV28
J: TRBJ1-4
size: -
CDR3: ASSPRGSPSTNEKLF

V: TRBV6-5
J: TRBJ2-1
size: -
CDR3: ASHAGLEQF

V: TRBV18
J: TRBJ1-1
size: -
CDR3: ASSPEVLDTEAF

V: TRBV6-5
J: TRBJ1-4
size: -
CDR3: ASSYMGANEKLF

V: TRBV28
J: TRBJ1-5
size: -
CDR3: ASMGAGTGSQPQH

V: TRBV13
J: TRBJ1-2
size: -
CDR3: ASSLDGYT

V: TRBV7-9
J: TRBJ1-2
size: -
CDR3: ASSLPGPKGYT

V: TRBV6-5
J: TRBJ2-1
size: -
CDR3: ASSYRSGSRYNEQF

V: TRBV18
J: TRBJ1-3
size: -
CDR3: ASSPPGTLSGNTIY

V: TRBV7-2
J: TRBJ1-2
size: -
CDR3: ASSSPGRPNGYT

V: TRBV2
J: TRBJ2-2
size: -
CDR3: ASSELGASTGELF

V: TRBV5-8
J: TRBJ2-2
size: -
CDR3: ASSLPTSGGGSGELF

V: TRBV7-2
J: TRBJ2-1
size: few
CDR3: ASSTPTTNEQF

V: TRBV27
J: TRBJ1-1
size: -
CDR3: ASSFTYGVNTEAF

V: TRBV5-1
J: TRBJ1-2
size: -
CDR3: ASSLPGRTSNYGYT

V: TRBV7-2
J: TRBJ2-3
size: -
CDR3: ASRDEERGTSTDTQY

V: TRBV7-6
J: TRBJ2-1
size: -
CDR3: ASSLEAPIAGGLYNEQF

V: TRBV10-3
J: TRBJ1-2
size: -
CDR3: AISEDRGKWNYGYT

V: TRBV10-2
J: TRBJ1-5
size: -
CDR3: ASSETGNQPQH

V: TRBV11-3
J: TRBJ2-3
size: -
CDR3: ASSLGKGTQY

V: TRBV2
J: TRBJ2-7
size: -
CDR3: ASNLRRTGGYEQY

V: TRBV28
J: TRBJ1-5
size: large
CDR3: ASSRPGAWGNQPQH

V: TRBV15
J: TRBJ1-2
size: once
CDR3: ATSSWGSNYGYT

V: TRBV19
J: TRBJ1-1
size: -
CDR3: ASSIPDTQNTEAF

V: TRBV6-5
J: TRBJ2-2
size: -
CDR3: ATPRGPNTGELF

V: TRBV12-3/TRBV12-4
J: TRBJ2-2
size: -
CDR3: ASSLPRSGELF

V: TRBV7-8
J: TRBJ2-7
size: -
CDR3: ASSLELGGSRYYEQY

V: TRBV27
J: TRBJ1-1
size: -
CDR3: ASSLEQGINTEAF

V: TRBV11-2
J: TRBJ2-7
size: -
CDR3: ASSPRQGVPYEQY

V: TRBV5-6
J: TRBJ2-3
size: -
CDR3: ASSFGALGDTQY

V: TRBV14
J: TRBJ1-3
size: -
CDR3: ASSRLQGTSGNTIY

V: TRBV7-2
J: TRBJ2-3
size: -
CDR3: ASTPLVRDTQY

V: TRBV3-1/TRBV3-2
J: TRBJ1-3
size: few
CDR3: ASSQGGGAIGNTIY

V: TRBV5-6
J: TRBJ2-1
size: -
CDR3: ASTADSLPVSSYNEQF

V: TRBV7-8
J: TRBJ1-1
size: -
CDR3: ASSISGVVTEAF

V: TRBV29-1
J: TRBJ1-2
size: -
CDR3: SVEFSYGYT

V: TRBV19
J: TRBJ1-5
size: -
CDR3: ASTRGRGDQPQH

V: TRBV7-9
J: TRBJ1-2
size: -
CDR3: ASSLGQGNYGYT

V: TRBV28
J: TRBJ2-7
size: -
CDR3: ASSLNRSGKGYEQY

V: TRBV7-6
J: TRBJ2-1
size: -
CDR3: ASSLAPTSGMNLQNEQF